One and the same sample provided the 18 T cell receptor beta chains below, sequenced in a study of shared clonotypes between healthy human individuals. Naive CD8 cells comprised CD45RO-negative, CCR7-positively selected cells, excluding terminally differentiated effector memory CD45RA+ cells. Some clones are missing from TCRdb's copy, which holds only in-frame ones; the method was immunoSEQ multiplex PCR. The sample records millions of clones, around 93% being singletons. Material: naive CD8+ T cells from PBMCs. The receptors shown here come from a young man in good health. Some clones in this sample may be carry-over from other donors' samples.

CDR3 region: CASSLVRSRAGYTF. The DNA of the CDR3 is TGTGCCAGCAGTTTGGTCCGGAGCAGGGCCGGCTACACCTTC. The chain employs TRBV28 and TRBJ1-2; possible D gene TRBD1, 5 bases. The germline gives CDR1 MDHEN, CDR2 SYDVKM. The CDR3 is 14 residues long. The germline V and J ends were trimmed by 3 bases and 8 bases, with 16 bases remaining between them.

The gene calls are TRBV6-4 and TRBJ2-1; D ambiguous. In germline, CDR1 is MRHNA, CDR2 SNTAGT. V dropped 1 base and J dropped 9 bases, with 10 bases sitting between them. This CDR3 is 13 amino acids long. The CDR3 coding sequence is TGTGCCAGCAGTGACTTTGCTGCAGGTGAGCAGTTCTTC. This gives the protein CASSDFAAGEQFF.

The CDR3 sequence: CTSSQKRGSSYEQYF. For the CDR3, the DNA is TGCACCAGCAGCCAAAAGCGGGGGAGCTCCTACGAGCAGTACTTC. The chain is built from TRBV1 and TRBJ2-7; no DNA check was done on the table's D call, TRBD2. TRBV1 is flagged as a pseudogene. The length of the CDR3 is 15 residues.

The CDR3 loop reads CASSPETVTNEKLFF. CDR3 DNA sequence: TGCGCCAGCAGCCCCGAGACAGTTACTAATGAAAAACTGTTTTTT. This rearrangement joins TRBV4-3 to TRBJ1-4, with D possibly matching TRBD1 (5 bases). Germline V lookup: CDR1 LGHNA, CDR2 YSLEER. The length of the CDR3 is 15 residues. The V end lost 4 bases, the J end lost 2 bases, and 11 bases lay between the germline ends.

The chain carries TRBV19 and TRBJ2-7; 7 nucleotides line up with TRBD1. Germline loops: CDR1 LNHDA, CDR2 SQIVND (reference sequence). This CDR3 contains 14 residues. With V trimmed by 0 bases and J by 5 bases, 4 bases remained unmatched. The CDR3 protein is CASSIDGGTDEQYF. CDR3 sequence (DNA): TGTGCCAGTAGTATAGACGGTGGGACAGACGAGCAGTACTTC.

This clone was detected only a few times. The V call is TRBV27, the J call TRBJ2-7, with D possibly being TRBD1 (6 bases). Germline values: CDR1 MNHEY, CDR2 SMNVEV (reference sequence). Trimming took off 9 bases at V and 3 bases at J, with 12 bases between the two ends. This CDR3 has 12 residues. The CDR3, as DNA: TGTGCCAGTTGGGGGCAGGTCTACGAGCAGTACTTC. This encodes CASWGQVYEQYF.

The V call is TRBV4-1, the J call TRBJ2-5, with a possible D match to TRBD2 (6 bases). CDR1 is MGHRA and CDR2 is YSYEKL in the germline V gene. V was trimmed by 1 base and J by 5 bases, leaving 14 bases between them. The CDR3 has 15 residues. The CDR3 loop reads CASSQGGSGAETQYF. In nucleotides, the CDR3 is TGCGCCAGCAGCCAAGGAGGTAGCGGCGCGGAGACCCAGTACTTC.

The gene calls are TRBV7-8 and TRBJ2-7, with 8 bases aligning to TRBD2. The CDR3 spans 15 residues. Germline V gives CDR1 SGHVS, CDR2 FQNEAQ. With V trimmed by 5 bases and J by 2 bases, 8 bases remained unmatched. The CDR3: CASSPTGGVTYEQYF. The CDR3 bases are TGTGCCAGCAGCCCAACGGGGGGGGTGACCTACGAGCAGTACTTC.

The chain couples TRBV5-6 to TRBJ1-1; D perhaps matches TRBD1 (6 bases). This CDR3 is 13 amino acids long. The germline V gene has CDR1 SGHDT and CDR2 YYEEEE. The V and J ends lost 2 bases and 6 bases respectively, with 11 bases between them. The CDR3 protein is CASSFTGYSEAFF. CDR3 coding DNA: TGTGCCAGCAGCTTTACAGGGTACTCTGAAGCTTTCTTT.

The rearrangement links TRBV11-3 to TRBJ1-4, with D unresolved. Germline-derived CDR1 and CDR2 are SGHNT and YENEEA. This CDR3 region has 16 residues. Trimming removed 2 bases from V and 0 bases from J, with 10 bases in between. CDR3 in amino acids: CASSLNRESTNEKLFF. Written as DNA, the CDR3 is TGTGCCAGCAGCTTAAATCGAGAATCAACTAATGAAAAACTGTTTTTT.

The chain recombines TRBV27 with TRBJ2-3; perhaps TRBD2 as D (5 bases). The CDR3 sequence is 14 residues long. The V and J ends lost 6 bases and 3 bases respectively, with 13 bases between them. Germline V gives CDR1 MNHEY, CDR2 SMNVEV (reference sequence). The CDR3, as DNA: TGTGCCAGCAGCCCGGGGTTTAGGACAGATACGCAGTATTTT. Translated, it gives CASSPGFRTDTQYF.

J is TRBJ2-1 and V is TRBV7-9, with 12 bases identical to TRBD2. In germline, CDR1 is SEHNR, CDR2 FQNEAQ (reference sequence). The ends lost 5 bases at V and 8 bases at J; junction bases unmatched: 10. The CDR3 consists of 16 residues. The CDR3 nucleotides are TGTGCCAGCAGCGCCCGGACTAGCGGGGAGGTTCATGAGCAGTTCTTC. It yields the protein CASSARTSGEVHEQFF.

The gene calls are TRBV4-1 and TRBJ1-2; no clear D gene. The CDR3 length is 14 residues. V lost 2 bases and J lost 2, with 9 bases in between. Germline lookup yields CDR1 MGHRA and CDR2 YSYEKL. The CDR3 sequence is CASSQLGSNYGYTF. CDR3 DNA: TGCGCCAGCAGCCAACTGGGTTCAAACTATGGCTACACCTTC.

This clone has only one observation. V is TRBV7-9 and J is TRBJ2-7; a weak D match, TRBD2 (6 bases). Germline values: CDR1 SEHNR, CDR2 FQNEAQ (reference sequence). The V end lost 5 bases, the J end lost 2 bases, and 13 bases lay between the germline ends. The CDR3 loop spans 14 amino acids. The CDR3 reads CASSEPGLPYEQYF. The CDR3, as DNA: TGTGCCAGCAGCGAACCGGGACTGCCCTACGAGCAGTACTTC. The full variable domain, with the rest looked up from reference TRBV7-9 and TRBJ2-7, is DTGVSQNPRHKITKRGQNVTFRCDPISEHNRLYWYRQTLGQGPEFLTYFQNEAQLEKSRLLSDRFSAERPKGSFSTLEIQRTEQGDSAMYLCASSEPGLPYEQYFGPGTRLTVT.

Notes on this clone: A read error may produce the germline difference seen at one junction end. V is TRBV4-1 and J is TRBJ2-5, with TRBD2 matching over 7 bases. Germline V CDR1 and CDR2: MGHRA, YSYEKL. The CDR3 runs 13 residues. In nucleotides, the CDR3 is TGCGCCAGCAGCCAAGATCGTGGGTGGGAGGGTAACTTC. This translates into CASSQDRGWEGNF.

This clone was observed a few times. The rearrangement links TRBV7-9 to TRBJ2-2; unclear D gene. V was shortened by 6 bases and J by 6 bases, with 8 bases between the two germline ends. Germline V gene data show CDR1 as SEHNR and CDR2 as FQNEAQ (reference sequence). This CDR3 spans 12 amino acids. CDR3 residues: CASSWPAGELFF. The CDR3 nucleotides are TGTGCCAGCAGTTGGCCCGCCGGGGAGCTGTTTTTT.

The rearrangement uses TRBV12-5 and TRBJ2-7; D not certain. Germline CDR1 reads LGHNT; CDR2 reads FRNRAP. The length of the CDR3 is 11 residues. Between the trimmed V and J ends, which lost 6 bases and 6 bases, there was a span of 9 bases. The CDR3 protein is CASGALGEQYF. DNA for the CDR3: TGTGCTAGTGGAGCGCTGGGCGAGCAGTACTTC.

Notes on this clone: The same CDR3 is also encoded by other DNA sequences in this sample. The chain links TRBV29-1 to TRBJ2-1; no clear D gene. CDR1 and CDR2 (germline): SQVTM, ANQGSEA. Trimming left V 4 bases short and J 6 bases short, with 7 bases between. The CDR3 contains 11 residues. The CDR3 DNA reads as TGCAGCGTTGGTCTGGCCAATGAGCAGTTCTTC. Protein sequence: CSVGLANEQFF.